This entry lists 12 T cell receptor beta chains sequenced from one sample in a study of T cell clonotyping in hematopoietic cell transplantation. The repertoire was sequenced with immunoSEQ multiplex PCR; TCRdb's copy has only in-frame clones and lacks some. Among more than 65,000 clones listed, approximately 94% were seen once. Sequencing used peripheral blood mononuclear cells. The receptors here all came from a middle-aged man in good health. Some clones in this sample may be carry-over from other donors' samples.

This chain's CDR3 is CASSSGDSSSNQPQHF. The CDR3 bases are TGTGCCAGCAGCTCAGGGGACAGTTCGAGCAATCAGCCCCAGCATTTT. The J gene is TRBJ1-5, the V gene TRBV5-8; 7 bases are a match to TRBD1. The V gene end was trimmed by 3 bases and the J gene end by 1 base; junction bases not matched to a gene: 7. CDR1 and CDR2 (germline): SGHTS, YDEGEE. This CDR3 has 16 amino acids.

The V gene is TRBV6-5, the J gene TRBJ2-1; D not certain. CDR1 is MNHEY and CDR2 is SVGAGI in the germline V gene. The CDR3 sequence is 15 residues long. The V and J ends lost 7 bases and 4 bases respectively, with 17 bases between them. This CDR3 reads CASTGYLQGYNEQFF. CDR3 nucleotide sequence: TGTGCCAGCACCGGCTACCTCCAAGGTTACAATGAGCAGTTCTTC.

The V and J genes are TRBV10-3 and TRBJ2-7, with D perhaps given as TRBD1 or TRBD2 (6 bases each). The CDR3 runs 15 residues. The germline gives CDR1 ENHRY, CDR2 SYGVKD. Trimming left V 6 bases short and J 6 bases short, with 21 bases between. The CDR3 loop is CAISRVGEGGSEQYF. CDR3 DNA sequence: TGTGCCATCAGCCGGGTCGGTGAAGGGGGGAGCGAGCAGTACTTC.

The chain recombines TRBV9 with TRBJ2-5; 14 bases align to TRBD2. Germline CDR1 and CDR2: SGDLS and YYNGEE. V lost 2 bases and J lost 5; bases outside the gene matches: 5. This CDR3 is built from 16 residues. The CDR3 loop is CASSVGTSGSGETQYF. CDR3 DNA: TGTGCCAGCAGCGTTGGGACTAGCGGGAGTGGGGAGACCCAGTACTTC.

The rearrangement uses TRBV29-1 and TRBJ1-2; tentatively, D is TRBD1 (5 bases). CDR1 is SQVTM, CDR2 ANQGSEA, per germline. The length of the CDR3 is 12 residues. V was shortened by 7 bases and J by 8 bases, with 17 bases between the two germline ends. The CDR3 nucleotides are TGCAGCGGGTTGGGTCAGGGACGCGGCTACACCTTC. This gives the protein CSGLGQGRGYTF.

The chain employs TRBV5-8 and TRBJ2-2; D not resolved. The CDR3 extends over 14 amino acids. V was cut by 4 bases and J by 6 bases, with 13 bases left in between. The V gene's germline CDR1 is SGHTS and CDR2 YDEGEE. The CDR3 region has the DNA TGTGCCAGCAGCCACCTGATCGGACCCGGGGAGCTGTTTTTT. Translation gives CASSHLIGPGELFF.

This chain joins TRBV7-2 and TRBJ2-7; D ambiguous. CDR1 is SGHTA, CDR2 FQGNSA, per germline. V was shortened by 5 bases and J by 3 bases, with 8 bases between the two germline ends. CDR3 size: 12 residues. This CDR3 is CASSLLGYEQYF. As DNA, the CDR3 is TGTGCCAGCAGCCTACTTGGCTACGAGCAGTACTTC.

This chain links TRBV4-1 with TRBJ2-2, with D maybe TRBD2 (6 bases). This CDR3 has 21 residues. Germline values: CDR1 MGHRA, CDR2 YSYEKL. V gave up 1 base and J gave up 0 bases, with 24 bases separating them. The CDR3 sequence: CASSQARFPRTGRANTGELFF. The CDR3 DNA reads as TGCGCCAGCAGCCAAGCCCGATTCCCCAGGACCGGGAGAGCGAACACCGGGGAGCTGTTTTTT.

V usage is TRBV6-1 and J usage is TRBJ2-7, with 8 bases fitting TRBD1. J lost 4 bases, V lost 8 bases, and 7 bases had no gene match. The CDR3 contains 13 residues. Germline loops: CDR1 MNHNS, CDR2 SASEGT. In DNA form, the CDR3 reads TGTGCCAGCTCGGGACAGGCAACTTACGAGCAGTACTTC. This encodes CASSGQATYEQYF.

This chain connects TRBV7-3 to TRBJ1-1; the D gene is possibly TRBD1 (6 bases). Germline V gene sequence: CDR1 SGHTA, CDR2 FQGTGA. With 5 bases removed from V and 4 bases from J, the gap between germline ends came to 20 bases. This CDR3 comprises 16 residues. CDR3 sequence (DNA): TGTGCCAGCAGCCCATCACCCAGGGGCTGGGGCACTGAAGCTTTCTTT. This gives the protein CASSPSPRGWGTEAFF.

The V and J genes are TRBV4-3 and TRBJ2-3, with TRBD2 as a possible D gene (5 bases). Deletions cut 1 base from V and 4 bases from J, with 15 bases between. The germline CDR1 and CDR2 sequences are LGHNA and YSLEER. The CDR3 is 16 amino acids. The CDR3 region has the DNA TGCGCCAGCAGCCAAGGATCGGGGAACTACGCAGATACGCAGTATTTT. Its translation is CASSQGSGNYADTQYF.

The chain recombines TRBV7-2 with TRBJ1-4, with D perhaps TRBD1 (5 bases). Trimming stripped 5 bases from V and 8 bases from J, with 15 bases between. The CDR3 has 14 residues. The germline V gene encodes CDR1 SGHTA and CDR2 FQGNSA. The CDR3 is CASSQRTWGEKLFF. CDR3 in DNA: TGTGCCAGCAGCCAGCGGACGTGGGGGGAAAAACTGTTTTTT.